This T cell receptor beta chain stems from a study of Ad26.COV2.S vaccination and SARS-CoV-2 variants. Study in general: Intramuscular Ad26.COV2.S at 5x10^10 or 1x10^11 viral particles.

The trim removed 8 bases at V and 4 bases at J, leaving 15 bases unmatched. Germline CDR1 and CDR2: SNHLY and FYNNEI. The CDR3 is made up of 16 amino acids. Study results and limitations: Vaccinees and placebo recipients showed similar non-spike TCR breadth.

Remarks on this clone: The antigen remains unidentified.

Indicated treatment: some 20 received Ad26.COV2.S at low or high dose, single or two shots; 5 received placebo; per-sample allocation not given. Specimens were obtained on day 63 following the first vaccine or placebo injection. In Boston, an adult donor aged 18-55 years took part. Method: immunoSEQ multiplex PCR; TCRdb's copy keeps in-frame clones and lacks some. This sample has roughly 350,000 clones, with 88% found just once. The chain combines TRBV2 with TRBJ1-2, with 8 bases aligning to TRBD1. Specimen: peripheral blood, collected in a trial of Ad26.COV2.S vaccine versus placebo. The TCR sequence derives from a person aged 18 to 59 who received the Ad26.COV2.S COVID-19 vaccine or a placebo. The CDR3 DNA is TGTGCCAGCCGTTCCCTATCCGGGACAGGCCCCTATGGCTACACCTTC. Protein product: CASRSLSGTGPYGYTF.